This T cell receptor beta chain was identified in a study of Ad26.COV2.S vaccination and SARS-CoV-2 variants. Study-level information: Once or twice, 56 days apart, Ad26.COV2.S was delivered intramuscularly.

This clone appeared a single time. Antigen specificity is unknown. The CDR3 covers 18 residues. V dropped 4 bases and J dropped 2; count of bases not matched to a gene: 14. The V gene's germline CDR1 is SGHRS and CDR2 YFSETQ. Treatment given: around 19 received Ad26.COV2.S at low or high dose, single or two shots; about five received placebo; per-sample allocation not given. The investigators took samples on day 63 after the first vaccine or placebo injection. Adults aged 18-55 years in Boston included the donor. Sequenced by immunoSEQ multiplex PCR; TCRdb stores in-frame clones only, minus some. The sample carries hundreds of thousands of clones, around 86% recorded once. General study points: Spike-specific TCR breadth was greater in vaccine than placebo recipients.

Sequences were derived from peripheral blood, sampled in a trial of Ad26.COV2.S vaccine versus placebo. The chain carries TRBV5-1 and TRBJ2-5; 10 positions match TRBD2. This TCR came from a person aged 18-60 years who received the Ad26.COV2.S COVID-19 vaccine or a placebo. In DNA, the CDR3 is TGCGCCAGCAGCAAGGGACTAGCGTCCCAAACGAGACAAGAGACCCAGTACTTC. Its translation is CASSKGLASQTRQETQYF. The variable domain in full, completed from reference TRBV5-1 and TRBJ2-5, reads KAGVTQTPRYLIKTRGQQVTLSCSPISGHRSVSWYQQTPGQGLQFLFEYFSETQRNKGNFPGRFSGRQFSNSRSEMNVSTLELGDSALYLCASSKGLASQTRQETQYFGPGTRLLVL.